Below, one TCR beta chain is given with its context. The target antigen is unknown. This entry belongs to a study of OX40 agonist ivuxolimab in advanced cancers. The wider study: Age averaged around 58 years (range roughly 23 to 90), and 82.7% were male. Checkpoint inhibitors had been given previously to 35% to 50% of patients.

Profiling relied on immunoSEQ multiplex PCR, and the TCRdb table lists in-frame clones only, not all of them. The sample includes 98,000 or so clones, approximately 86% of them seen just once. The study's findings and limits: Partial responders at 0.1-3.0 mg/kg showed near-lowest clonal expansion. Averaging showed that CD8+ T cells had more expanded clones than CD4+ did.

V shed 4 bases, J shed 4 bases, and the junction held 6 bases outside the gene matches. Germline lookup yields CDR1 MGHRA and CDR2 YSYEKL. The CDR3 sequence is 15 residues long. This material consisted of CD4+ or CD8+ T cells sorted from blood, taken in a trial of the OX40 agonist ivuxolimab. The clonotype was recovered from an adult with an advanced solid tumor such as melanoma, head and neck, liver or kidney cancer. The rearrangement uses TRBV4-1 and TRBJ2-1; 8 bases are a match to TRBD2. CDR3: CASSPGAGDYNEQFF. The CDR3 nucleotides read TGCGCCAGCAGCCCCGGAGCGGGAGATTACAATGAGCAGTTCTTC.